The T cell receptor beta chain under discussion was sequenced for a study of T-cell reconstitution after alpha-beta-depleted transplantation in children. Findings and limits, study-wide: One year post-transplant, T-cell counts and diversity were largely derived from T cells produced anew. As was reported, about two months after transplant, alpha-beta T cells came from several hundred expanded graft clones.

Researchers prepared the TCRbeta library using unique molecular identifiers, the study reports. One entry per CDR3 protein, called by TCRdb with MiXCR from the PCR reads. This table holds around 450,000 distinct CDR3 sequences, around 16% found once. V trimming: 3 bases; J trimming: 4 bases; junction bases outside the gene matches: 5. From germline, CDR1 is MGHRA and CDR2 YSYEKL. The CDR3 extends over 15 amino acids. With respect to this clonotype: The antigen is undetermined.

Sample: PBMCs, mostly from graft donor cells, taken 360 days after TCRalphabeta/CD19-depleted stem cell transplant. The chain couples TRBV4-1 to TRBJ2-7; TRBD2 agrees at 11 bases. This receptor was obtained from a boy under two years old who had a stem cell transplant for Wiskott-Aldrich syndrome, so the T cells may come from the graft donor. CDR3 sequence reads: CASSHLAGGLYEQYF. In DNA form, the CDR3 reads TGCGCCAGCAGCCACCTAGCGGGGGGACTTTACGAGCAGTACTTC.